The source of this T cell receptor beta chain is a study of blood T cell repertoires in COVID-19. Study details: Sample material is recorded as cDNA or gDNA derived from T cells, B-cell-depleted T cells, or PBMCs.

The protocol was immunoSEQ multiplex PCR, while the TCRdb copy is restricted to in-frame clones and leaves out a portion. The repertoire holds some 11,000 clones, 92% seen once, with roughly 28% in the top ten. The V end was cut by 5 bases, the J end by 1 base, with 14 bases between. The germline V gene encodes CDR1 LNHDA and CDR2 SQIVND (reference sequence). This CDR3 contains 15 residues. This chain connects TRBV19 to TRBJ1-1; D may be TRBD1 (6 bases). The TCR originated in a woman in her 70s with active COVID-19. The sequenced sample was peripheral blood. The CDR3 DNA is TGTGCCAGTAGTTCCGCCGGGACACCGAACACTGAAGCTTTCTTT. Translation gives CASSSAGTPNTEAFF.